A selection of T cell receptor beta chains follows, all from one sample in a study of T cell repertoires in cytomegalovirus infection. TCRdb reprocessed the reads with MiXCR, giving one entry per CDR3 protein. In the table there are 300,000 to 450,000 distinct CDR3 sequences, 15% to 20% of which are singletons. The source material was PBMCs. The receptors shown here come from a human donor in good health (CMV status not recorded). Some clones in this sample may be carry-over from other donors' samples. Both conserved end residues are part of each CDR3. Fields, in order: V gene, D gene, clone size, J gene, CDR3 protein, CDR3 DNA. A D gene is named only where the DNA matches it firmly. Some rows have no size entry. The others give once, few or many, or a class for an expanded clone.

V gene: TRBV15
D gene: .
clone size: .
J gene: TRBJ2-1
CDR3 protein: CATSRYQASHEQFF
CDR3 DNA: TGTGCCACCAGCAGGTACCAAGCTTCCCATGAGCAGTTCTTC

V gene: TRBV11-2
D gene: TRBD1
clone size: few
J gene: TRBJ1-5
CDR3 protein: CASSRTRDSPNQPQHF
CDR3 DNA: TGTGCCAGCAGCCGTACCCGGGACAGCCCAAATCAGCCCCAGCATTTT

V gene: TRBV12-3/TRBV12-4
D gene: .
clone size: many
J gene: TRBJ1-3
CDR3 protein: CASRFFRVRSGNTIYF
CDR3 DNA: TGTGCCAGCAGATTTTTCAGGGTTCGGTCTGGAAACACCATATATTTT

V gene: TRBV7-8
D gene: TRBD1
clone size: .
J gene: TRBJ2-5
CDR3 protein: CAISPGTGGETQYF
CDR3 DNA: TGTGCCATTTCCCCGGGGACAGGGGGAGAGACCCAGTACTTC

V gene: TRBV29-1
D gene: .
clone size: few
J gene: TRBJ1-2
CDR3 protein: CSVVETGKGYTF
CDR3 DNA: TGCAGCGTTGTGGAGACAGGAAAAGGCTACACCTTC

V gene: TRBV20-1
D gene: .
clone size: .
J gene: TRBJ2-7
CDR3 protein: CSAATGGNYEQYF
CDR3 DNA: TGCAGTGCCGCCACGGGGGGCAACTACGAGCAGTACTTC

V gene: TRBV6-1
D gene: .
clone size: many
J gene: TRBJ1-2
CDR3 protein: CASTRIYGYTF
CDR3 DNA: TGTGCCAGCACCCGTATCTATGGCTACACCTTC

V gene: TRBV7-6
D gene: TRBD1
clone size: many
J gene: TRBJ2-7
CDR3 protein: CASSKGQGLITGEQYF
CDR3 DNA: TGTGCCAGCAGCAAGGGACAGGGTCTCATCACGGGCGAGCAGTACTTC

V gene: TRBV6-6
D gene: .
clone size: .
J gene: TRBJ2-1
CDR3 protein: CASRGWAGLSGNEQFF
CDR3 DNA: TGTGCCAGCAGAGGGTGGGCGGGACTTAGTGGCAATGAGCAGTTCTTC

V gene: TRBV6-1
D gene: TRBD1
clone size: many
J gene: TRBJ2-3
CDR3 protein: CASRSQGVFPPTTDTQYF
CDR3 DNA: TGTGCCAGCAGATCTCAGGGGGTATTCCCCCCCACCACAGATACGCAGTATTTT

V gene: TRBV20-1
D gene: .
clone size: .
J gene: TRBJ1-4
CDR3 protein: CSARRDTNEKLFF
CDR3 DNA: TGCAGTGCTAGACGCGATACCAATGAAAAACTGTTTTTT

V gene: TRBV4-1
D gene: .
clone size: few
J gene: TRBJ2-7
CDR3 protein: CASSQERQYEQYF
CDR3 DNA: TGCGCCAGCAGCCAAGAGCGACAGTACGAGCAGTACTTC

V gene: TRBV7-2
D gene: TRBD1
clone size: many
J gene: TRBJ2-7
CDR3 protein: CASSFSRDRVSEQYF
CDR3 DNA: TGTGCCAGCAGCTTTAGCCGGGACAGGGTAAGCGAGCAGTACTTC

V gene: TRBV2
D gene: TRBD1
clone size: .
J gene: TRBJ1-2
CDR3 protein: CASSDLGQGGYGYTF
CDR3 DNA: TGTGCCAGCAGTGATCTTGGACAGGGGGGCTATGGCTACACCTTC

V gene: TRBV7-2
D gene: .
clone size: many
J gene: TRBJ2-3
CDR3 protein: CASSPRGPRWDTQYF
CDR3 DNA: TGTGCCAGCAGCCCGCGGGGCCCGAGGTGGGATACGCAGTATTTT

V gene: TRBV12-3/TRBV12-4
D gene: .
clone size: few
J gene: TRBJ2-2
CDR3 protein: CASSLYGVSTGELFF
CDR3 DNA: TGTGCCAGCAGCTTGTACGGGGTCTCGACCGGGGAGCTGTTTTTT

V gene: TRBV7-2
D gene: TRBD1
clone size: many
J gene: TRBJ2-1
CDR3 protein: CASSRDRGSYNEQFF
CDR3 DNA: TGTGCCAGCAGTCGGGACAGGGGGTCCTACAATGAGCAGTTCTTC

V gene: TRBV7-9
D gene: .
clone size: many
J gene: TRBJ1-1
CDR3 protein: CASSLEGFGTEAFF
CDR3 DNA: TGTGCCAGCAGCTTGGAGGGTTTCGGCACTGAAGCTTTCTTT

V gene: TRBV20-1
D gene: TRBD2
clone size: .
J gene: TRBJ2-2
CDR3 protein: CSAPTSGISGELFF
CDR3 DNA: TGCAGTGCTCCGACTAGCGGGATCTCCGGGGAGCTGTTTTTT

V gene: TRBV28
D gene: .
clone size: .
J gene: TRBJ1-1
CDR3 protein: CASSHRQNTEAFF
CDR3 DNA: TGTGCCAGCAGCCACAGACAGAACACTGAAGCTTTCTTT

V gene: TRBV12-3/TRBV12-4
D gene: .
clone size: many
J gene: TRBJ1-3
CDR3 protein: CASRSYSQGPGNTIYF
CDR3 DNA: TGTGCCAGCAGAAGTTATTCCCAGGGCCCTGGAAACACCATATATTTT

V gene: TRBV7-9
D gene: .
clone size: few
J gene: TRBJ2-3
CDR3 protein: CASSLLGTSTDTQYF
CDR3 DNA: TGTGCCAGCAGCTTACTGGGGACGAGCACAGATACGCAGTATTTT

V gene: TRBV20-1
D gene: .
clone size: .
J gene: TRBJ2-5
CDR3 protein: CSASYHRTVKETQYF
CDR3 DNA: TGCAGTGCTAGTTACCACCGGACGGTTAAGGAGACCCAGTACTTC

V gene: TRBV20-1
D gene: TRBD2
clone size: few
J gene: TRBJ2-7
CDR3 protein: CSARDGSGSWYEQYF
CDR3 DNA: TGCAGTGCTAGAGATGGGAGCGGGAGCTGGTACGAGCAGTACTTC

V gene: TRBV28
D gene: TRBD1
clone size: .
J gene: TRBJ1-1
CDR3 protein: CASSLTGVEAFF
CDR3 DNA: TGTGCCAGCAGTTTAACAGGGGTTGAAGCTTTCTTT

V gene: TRBV7-8
D gene: .
clone size: .
J gene: TRBJ1-2
CDR3 protein: CASSPRGTSNYGYTF
CDR3 DNA: TGTGCCAGCAGCCCCCGAGGGACGTCTAACTATGGCTACACCTTC

V gene: TRBV11-2
D gene: .
clone size: few
J gene: TRBJ2-1
CDR3 protein: CASKRQQGRDEQFF
CDR3 DNA: TGTGCCAGCAAACGACAGCAGGGGCGGGATGAGCAGTTCTTC

V gene: TRBV10-3
D gene: TRBD1
clone size: few
J gene: TRBJ1-2
CDR3 protein: CAISAGTGYNGYTF
CDR3 DNA: TGTGCCATCAGTGCCGGGACAGGCTACAATGGCTACACCTTC

V gene: TRBV12-3/TRBV12-4
D gene: TRBD2
clone size: .
J gene: TRBJ2-5
CDR3 protein: CASTFRLAGGASGTQYF
CDR3 DNA: TGTGCCAGCACCTTTCGACTAGCGGGGGGAGCAAGTGGAACCCAGTACTTC

V gene: TRBV7-2
D gene: .
clone size: many
J gene: TRBJ2-3
CDR3 protein: CASSLALSGADTQYF
CDR3 DNA: TGTGCCAGCAGCTTAGCTTTGAGCGGCGCAGATACGCAGTATTTT

V gene: TRBV7-8
D gene: .
clone size: .
J gene: TRBJ1-2
CDR3 protein: CASSFRPDRGGYTF
CDR3 DNA: TGTGCCAGCAGCTTCCGACCGGATCGAGGAGGCTACACCTTC

V gene: TRBV6-2/TRBV6-3
D gene: .
clone size: many
J gene: TRBJ2-5
CDR3 protein: CASSYSGLIQETQYF
CDR3 DNA: TGTGCCAGCAGTTACTCAGGACTTATCCAAGAGACCCAGTACTTC

V gene: TRBV5-1
D gene: .
clone size: few
J gene: TRBJ2-1
CDR3 protein: CASRGLSYNEQFF
CDR3 DNA: TGCGCCAGCAGAGGACTCAGTTACAATGAGCAGTTCTTC

V gene: TRBV29-1
D gene: TRBD2
clone size: .
J gene: TRBJ2-1
CDR3 protein: CSVSGTSEQFF
CDR3 DNA: TGCAGCGTATCCGGGACTAGTGAGCAGTTCTTC

V gene: TRBV6-5
D gene: .
clone size: few
J gene: TRBJ2-7
CDR3 protein: CASRKTLDEQYF
CDR3 DNA: TGTGCCAGCAGGAAGACTTTAGACGAGCAGTACTTC

V gene: TRBV20-1
D gene: TRBD2
clone size: .
J gene: TRBJ2-3
CDR3 protein: CSARDSLAGALDTQYF
CDR3 DNA: TGCAGTGCTAGAGATAGTCTAGCGGGAGCCTTGGATACGCAGTATTTT

V gene: TRBV10-3
D gene: TRBD2
clone size: many
J gene: TRBJ2-3
CDR3 protein: CAISPHLAGYTDTQYF
CDR3 DNA: TGTGCCATCAGTCCACACCTAGCGGGCTACACAGATACGCAGTATTTT

V gene: TRBV19
D gene: TRBD1
clone size: many
J gene: TRBJ1-1
CDR3 protein: CASSTWDRGRSENTEAFF
CDR3 DNA: TGTGCCAGTAGTACCTGGGACAGGGGGCGGTCGGAGAACACTGAAGCTTTCTTT

V gene: TRBV12-3/TRBV12-4
D gene: TRBD2
clone size: few
J gene: TRBJ2-1
CDR3 protein: CASSSIAGGEQFF
CDR3 DNA: TGTGCCAGCAGTTCAATAGCGGGAGGGGAGCAGTTCTTC

V gene: TRBV4-1
D gene: TRBD2
clone size: .
J gene: TRBJ2-3
CDR3 protein: CASSQPETSGGTDTQYF
CDR3 DNA: TGCGCCAGCAGCCAACCTGAGACTAGCGGCGGGACAGATACGCAGTATTTT

V gene: TRBV20-1
D gene: .
clone size: .
J gene: TRBJ2-5
CDR3 protein: CKGGEGGDGTQYF
CDR3 DNA: TGCAAGGGAGGGGAGGGGGGCGACGGGACCCAGTACTTC

V gene: TRBV20-1
D gene: TRBD2
clone size: .
J gene: TRBJ2-3
CDR3 protein: CSPTDRGGPDTQYF
CDR3 DNA: TGCAGTCCTACCGATCGGGGAGGGCCAGATACGCAGTATTTT

V gene: TRBV4-1
D gene: .
clone size: few
J gene: TRBJ2-7
CDR3 protein: CASSQEEGTWEQYF
CDR3 DNA: TGCGCCAGCAGCCAAGAGGAGGGTACGTGGGAGCAGTACTTC

V gene: TRBV28
D gene: .
clone size: .
J gene: TRBJ1-5
CDR3 protein: CASSTSGQPQHF
CDR3 DNA: TGTGCCAGCAGTACCTCAGGGCAGCCCCAGCATTTT

V gene: TRBV5-1
D gene: .
clone size: .
J gene: TRBJ2-3
CDR3 protein: CASRRRTDITDTQYF
CDR3 DNA: TGCGCCAGCAGACGACGGACAGACATTACAGATACGCAGTATTTT

V gene: TRBV20-1
D gene: .
clone size: few
J gene: TRBJ2-5
CDR3 protein: CSAAQGLYQETQYF
CDR3 DNA: TGCAGTGCGGCTCAGGGACTTTACCAAGAGACCCAGTACTTC

V gene: TRBV15
D gene: .
clone size: few
J gene: TRBJ2-7
CDR3 protein: CATRDGRTAYEQYF
CDR3 DNA: TGTGCCACCCGCGATGGGAGGACGGCCTACGAGCAGTACTTC

V gene: TRBV29-1
D gene: .
clone size: few
J gene: TRBJ2-3
CDR3 protein: CSVLGATDTQYF
CDR3 DNA: TGCAGCGTGCTGGGGGCGACAGATACGCAGTATTTT

V gene: TRBV7-2
D gene: TRBD1
clone size: many
J gene: TRBJ1-4
CDR3 protein: CASSPEGQLNEKLFF
CDR3 DNA: TGTGCCAGCAGCCCCGAGGGACAGCTTAATGAAAAACTGTTTTTT

V gene: TRBV20-1
D gene: .
clone size: .
J gene: TRBJ1-1
CDR3 protein: CSAVLGGDTEAFF
CDR3 DNA: TGCAGTGCGGTTCTTGGGGGAGACACTGAAGCTTTCTTT

V gene: TRBV4-1
D gene: .
clone size: .
J gene: TRBJ1-4
CDR3 protein: CASSRRVGATNEKLFF
CDR3 DNA: TGCGCCAGCAGCCGGCGGGTAGGGGCAACTAATGAAAAACTGTTTTTT